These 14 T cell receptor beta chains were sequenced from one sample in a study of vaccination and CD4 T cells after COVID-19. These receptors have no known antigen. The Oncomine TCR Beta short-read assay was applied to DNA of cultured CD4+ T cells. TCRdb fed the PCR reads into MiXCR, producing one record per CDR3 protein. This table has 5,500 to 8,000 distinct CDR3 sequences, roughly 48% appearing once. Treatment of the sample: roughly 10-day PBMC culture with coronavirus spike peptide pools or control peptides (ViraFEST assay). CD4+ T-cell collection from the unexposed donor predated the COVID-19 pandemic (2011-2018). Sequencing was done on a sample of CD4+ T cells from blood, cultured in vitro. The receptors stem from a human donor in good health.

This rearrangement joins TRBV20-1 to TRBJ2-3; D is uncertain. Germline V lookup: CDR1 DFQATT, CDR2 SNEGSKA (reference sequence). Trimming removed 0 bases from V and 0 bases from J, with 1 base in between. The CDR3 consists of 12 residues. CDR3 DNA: TGCAGTGCTAGAGAAAGCACAGATACGCAGTATTTT. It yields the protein CSARESTDTQYF.

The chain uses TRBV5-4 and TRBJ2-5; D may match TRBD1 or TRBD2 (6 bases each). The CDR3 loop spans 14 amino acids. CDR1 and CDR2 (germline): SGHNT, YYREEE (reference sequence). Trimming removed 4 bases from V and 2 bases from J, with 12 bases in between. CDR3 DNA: TGTGCCAGCAGCGGAGGGACATCACAAGAGACCCAGTACTTC. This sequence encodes CASSGGTSQETQYF.

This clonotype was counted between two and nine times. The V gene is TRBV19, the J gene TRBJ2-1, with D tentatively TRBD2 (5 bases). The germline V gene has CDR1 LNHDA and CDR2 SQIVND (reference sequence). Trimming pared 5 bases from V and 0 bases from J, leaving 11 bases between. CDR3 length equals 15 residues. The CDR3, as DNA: TGTGCCAGTAGTTTCACTAGGAGCTCCTACAATGAGCAGTTCTTC. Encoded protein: CASSFTRSSYNEQFF.

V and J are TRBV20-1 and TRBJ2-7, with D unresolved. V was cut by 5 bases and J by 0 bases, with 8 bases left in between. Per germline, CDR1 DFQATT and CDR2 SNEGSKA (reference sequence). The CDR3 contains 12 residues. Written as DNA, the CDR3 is TGCAGTGCTGGGCCTGACTCCTACGAGCAGTACTTC. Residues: CSAGPDSYEQYF.

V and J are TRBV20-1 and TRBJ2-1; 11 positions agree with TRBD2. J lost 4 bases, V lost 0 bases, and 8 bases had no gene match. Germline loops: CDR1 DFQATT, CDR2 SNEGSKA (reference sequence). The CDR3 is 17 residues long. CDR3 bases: TGCAGTGCTAGAGATTGGTCTAGCGGGGGGAAATACAATGAGCAGTTCTTC. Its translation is CSARDWSSGGKYNEQFF.

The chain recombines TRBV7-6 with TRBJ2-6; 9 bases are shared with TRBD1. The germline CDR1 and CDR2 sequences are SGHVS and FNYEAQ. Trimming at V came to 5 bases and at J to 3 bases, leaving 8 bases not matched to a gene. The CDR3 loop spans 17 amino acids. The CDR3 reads CASSADRGANGANVLTF. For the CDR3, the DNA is TGTGCCAGCAGCGCTGACAGGGGGGCGAATGGGGCCAACGTCCTGACTTTC.

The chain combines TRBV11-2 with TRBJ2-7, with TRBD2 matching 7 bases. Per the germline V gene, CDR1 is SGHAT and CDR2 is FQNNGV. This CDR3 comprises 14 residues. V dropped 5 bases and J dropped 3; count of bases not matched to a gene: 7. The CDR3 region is CASSPLTSSYEQYF. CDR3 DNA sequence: TGTGCCAGCAGCCCCCTGACTAGCAGCTACGAGCAGTACTTC.

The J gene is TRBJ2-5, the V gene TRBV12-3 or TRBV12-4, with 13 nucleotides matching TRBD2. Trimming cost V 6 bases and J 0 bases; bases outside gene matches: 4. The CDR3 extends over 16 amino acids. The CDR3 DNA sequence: TGTGCCAGCAGCGGTGGGACTAGCGGGAACCAAGAGACCCAGTACTTC. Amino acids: CASSGGTSGNQETQYF.

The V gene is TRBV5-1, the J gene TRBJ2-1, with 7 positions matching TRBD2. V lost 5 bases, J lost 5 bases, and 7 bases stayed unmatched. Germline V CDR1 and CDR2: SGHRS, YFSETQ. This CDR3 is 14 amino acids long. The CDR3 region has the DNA TGCGCCAGCAGACGTACTAGCGCCGACAATGAGCAGTTCTTC. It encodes CASRRTSADNEQFF.

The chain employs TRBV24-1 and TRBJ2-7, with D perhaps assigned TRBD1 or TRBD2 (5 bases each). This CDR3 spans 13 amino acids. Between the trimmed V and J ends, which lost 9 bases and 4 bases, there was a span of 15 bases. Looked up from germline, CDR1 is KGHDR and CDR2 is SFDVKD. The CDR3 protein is CATWDGKSYEQYF. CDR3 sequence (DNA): TGTGCCACCTGGGACGGTAAATCATACGAGCAGTACTTC.

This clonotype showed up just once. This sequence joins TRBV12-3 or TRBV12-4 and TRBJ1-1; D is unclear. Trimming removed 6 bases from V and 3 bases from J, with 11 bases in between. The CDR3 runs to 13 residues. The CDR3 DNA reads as TGTGCCAGCAGGGGAGTTAGGGACACTGAAGCTTTCTTT. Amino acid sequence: CASRGVRDTEAFF.

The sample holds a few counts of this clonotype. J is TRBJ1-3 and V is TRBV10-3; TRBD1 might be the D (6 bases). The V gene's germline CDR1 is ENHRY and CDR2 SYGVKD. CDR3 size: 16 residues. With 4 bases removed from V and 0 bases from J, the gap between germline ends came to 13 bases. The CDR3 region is CAISVYGDTSGNTIYF. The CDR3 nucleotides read TGTGCCATCAGTGTATACGGGGACACCTCTGGAAACACCATATATTTT.

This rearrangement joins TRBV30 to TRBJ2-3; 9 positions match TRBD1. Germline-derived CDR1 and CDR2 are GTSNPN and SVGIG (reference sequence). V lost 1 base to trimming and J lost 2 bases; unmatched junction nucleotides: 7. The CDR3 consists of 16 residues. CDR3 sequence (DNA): TGTGCCTGGAGTGAATGGACAGGGGTGGACACAGATACGCAGTATTTT. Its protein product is CAWSEWTGVDTDTQYF.

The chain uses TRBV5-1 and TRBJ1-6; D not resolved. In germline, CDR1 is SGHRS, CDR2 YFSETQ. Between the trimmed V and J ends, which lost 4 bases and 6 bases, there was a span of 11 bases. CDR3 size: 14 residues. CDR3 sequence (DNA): TGCGCCAGCAGCGAACGGGCCGCTAATTCACCCCTCCACTTT. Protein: CASSERAANSPLHF.